This TCR beta chain was identified during a study of blood T cell repertoires in COVID-19. Across the study: There were acute and convalescent COVID-19 samples, and they came from the United States, Italy and Spain. From T cells, B-cell-depleted T cells, or PBMCs came the material, which was cDNA or gDNA.

V lost 3 bases, J lost 4 bases, and 16 bases lay in between. Germline CDR1 SGHVS, CDR2 FQNEAQ. The CDR3 extends over 16 amino acids. As originally analysed: How many nucleated cells were present was estimated from reference gene primer amplification. Some clones are missing from TCRdb's copy, which holds only in-frame ones; the method was immunoSEQ multiplex PCR. V and J calls and clone size are those listed in that table; D and trimming were worked out from the DNA. The table lists about 190,000 clones, approximately 79% of them singletons. The clonotype originates from a man aged 50 to 59 who had recovered from COVID-19. The sequencing input was peripheral blood. The chain carries TRBV7-8 and TRBJ2-1; weak D call: TRBD2 (5 bases). CDR3 amino acids: CASSLVGSGVYNEQFF. CDR3 coding DNA: TGTGCCAGCAGCTTGGTTGGGAGTGGGGTATACAATGAGCAGTTCTTC.